This T cell receptor (beta chain) was recovered during a study of identical twins. V gave up 0 bases and J gave up 7 bases, with 13 bases separating them. Per germline, CDR1 LGHNA and CDR2 YSLEER. There are 16 residues in the CDR3. TCRdb called the 5' RACE reads again in MiXCR, with one record for every CDR3 protein. The table lists approximately 600,000 distinct CDR3 sequences, around a tenth of them singletons, with more than 2.5% in the top ten. This same sample was also taken into another study, of yellow fever vaccine responses in identical twins.

This TCR was sampled from a woman under 30 in good health. V usage is TRBV4-3 and J usage is TRBJ1-6, with D possibly being TRBD1 (5 bases). Sequenced sample: PBMCs. CDR3 protein: CASSQDFEGLNSPLHF. The CDR3, as DNA: TGCGCCAGCAGCCAAGATTTTGAGGGGTTGAATTCACCCCTCCACTTT.